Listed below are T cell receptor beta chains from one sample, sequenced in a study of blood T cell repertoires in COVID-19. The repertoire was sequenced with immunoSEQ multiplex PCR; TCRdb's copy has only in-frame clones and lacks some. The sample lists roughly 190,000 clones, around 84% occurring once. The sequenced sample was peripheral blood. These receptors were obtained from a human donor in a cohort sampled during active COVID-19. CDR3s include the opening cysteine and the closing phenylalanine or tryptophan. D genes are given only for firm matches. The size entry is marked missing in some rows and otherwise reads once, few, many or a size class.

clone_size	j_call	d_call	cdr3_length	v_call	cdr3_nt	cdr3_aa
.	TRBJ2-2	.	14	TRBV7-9	TGTGCCAGCAGCCTAGACATGAACACCGGGGAGCTGTTTTTT	CASSLDMNTGELFF
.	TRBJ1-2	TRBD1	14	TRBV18	TGTGCCAGCTCTACTATCGACAGGGCCGCGGGCTACACCTTC	CASSTIDRAAGYTF
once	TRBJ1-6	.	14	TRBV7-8	TGTGCCAGCGCGTGGAGCTCCTATAATTCACCCCTCCACTTT	CASAWSSYNSPLHF
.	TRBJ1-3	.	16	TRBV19	TGTGCCAGTAGTCGGCCAGGCCTGGACTCTGGAAACACCATATATTTT	CASSRPGLDSGNTIYF
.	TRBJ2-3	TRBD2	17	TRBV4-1	TGCGCCAGCAGCCCAAATCGACTAGCGGGAGGGAATGATACGCAGTATTTT	CASSPNRLAGGNDTQYF
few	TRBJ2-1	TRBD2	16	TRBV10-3	TGTGCCATCAGTGTCGCGGGACTAGCGGGAGTTGGGACCCAGTTCTTC	CAISVAGLAGVGTQFF
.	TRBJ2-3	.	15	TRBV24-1	TGTGCCACCAGTGACCGTAGGGTAGCGACAGATACGCAGTATTTT	CATSDRRVATDTQYF
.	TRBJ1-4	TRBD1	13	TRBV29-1	TGCAGCGCCGGACAGGGGCTAGGGGAAAAACTGTTTTTT	CSAGQGLGEKLFF
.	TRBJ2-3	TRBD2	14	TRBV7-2	TGTGCCAGCCTTAGCGGGGGGGGCACAGATACGCAGTATTTT	CASLSGGGTDTQYF
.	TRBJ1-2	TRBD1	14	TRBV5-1	TGCGCCAGCAGCCACCCGACAGGGACGAGTGGCTACACCTTC	CASSHPTGTSGYTF
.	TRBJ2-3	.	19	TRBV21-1	TGTGCCAGCAGCAAAGCTCCCACTAGCGGGAGTCGAGGCCCAGATACGCAGTATTTT	CASSKAPTSGSRGPDTQYF
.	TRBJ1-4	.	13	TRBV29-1	TGCAGCGTTTTCGGGGGTGTTGGTGAAAAACTGTTTTTT	CSVFGGVGEKLFF
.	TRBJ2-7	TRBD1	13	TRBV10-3	TGTGCCATCAAAGGGGACAGACACTACGAGCAGTACTTC	CAIKGDRHYEQYF
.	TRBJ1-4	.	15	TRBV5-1	TGCGCCAGCAGCGATCACAGGGCGCCCTTTGAAAAACTGTTTTTT	CASSDHRAPFEKLFF
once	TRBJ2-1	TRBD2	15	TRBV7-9	TGTGCCAGCAACCACCCGGGACTACCGGACAATGAGCAGTTCTTC	CASNHPGLPDNEQFF
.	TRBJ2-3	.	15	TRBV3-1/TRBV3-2	TGTGCCAGCAGCCCAACGGGGATTGGAGCAGATACGCAGTATTTT	CASSPTGIGADTQYF
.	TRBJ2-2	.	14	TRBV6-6	TGTGCCAGCGCGGGACAGTCGAACACCGGGGAGCTGTTTTTT	CASAGQSNTGELFF
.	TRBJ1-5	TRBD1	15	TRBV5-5	TGTGCCAGCTGCCCCGGGACAGGGGGGTATCAGCCCCAGCATTTT	CASCPGTGGYQPQHF
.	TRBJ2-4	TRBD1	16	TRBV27	TGTGCCAGCAGCCTTGGGACAGGGGGCCCCAAAAACATTCAGTACTTC	CASSLGTGGPKNIQYF
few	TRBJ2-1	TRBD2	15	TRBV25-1	TGTGCCAGCAGCGCTAGCGGGGAAAGGTACAATGAGCAGTTCTTC	CASSASGERYNEQFF
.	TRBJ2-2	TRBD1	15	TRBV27	TGTGCCAGCCGAGGACAGGGCGGGTTGACCGGGGAGCTGTTTTTT	CASRGQGGLTGELFF
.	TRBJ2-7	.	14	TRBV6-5	TGTGCCAGCAGTTTTTACAGGGGGGGGTACGAGCAGTACTTC	CASSFYRGGYEQYF
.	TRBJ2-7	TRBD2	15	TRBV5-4	TGTGCCAGCAGTCTGGACGCTAGCGGGAGTTACGAGCAGTACTTC	CASSLDASGSYEQYF
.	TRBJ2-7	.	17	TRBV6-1	TGTGCCAGCAGTGAAGGAGTGTCCCCGAGCGTCTCCTACGAGCAGTACTTC	CASSEGVSPSVSYEQYF